The 8 T cell receptor beta chains in this list originate from one sample, sequenced in a study of T cells in Graves' hyperthyroidism and ophthalmopathy. TCR beta CDR3 regions were amplified from RNA. A first-round RT-PCR of the TCR CDR3 used the HTBI primer set. MiXCR, run by TCRdb on the multiplex PCR reads, gives a single entry per CDR3 protein. Counted here are about 380,000 distinct CDR3 sequences, less than 20% occurring once; the ten biggest clones make up 35% to 45%. Sequences were obtained from blood. The origin of the receptors is a man between 18 and 29 years old with Graves' ophthalmopathy.

The table lists this clonotype with many counts. The chain couples TRBV5-5 to TRBJ2-2; 7 bases line up with TRBD2. Unmatched junction bases numbered 2, after V lost 0 bases and J lost 0 bases. CDR3 length: 16 residues. CDR1 and CDR2 (germline): SGHKS, YYEKEE (reference sequence). The CDR3 DNA sequence: TGTGCCAGCAGCTTGGCGCGGGGGACGAACACCGGGGAGCTGTTTTTT. It codes for CASSLARGTNTGELFF.

In this sample, this clonotype turned up many times. V gene TRBV12-3 or TRBV12-4 combines with J gene TRBJ2-7; D is tentatively TRBD1 or TRBD2 (6 bases each). The CDR3 length is 14 residues. V gave up 1 base and J gave up 6 bases, with 13 bases separating them. DNA for the CDR3: TGTGCCAGCAGTTTAGGCAGGGGAGCGGGCGAGCAGTACTTC. Protein product: CASSLGRGAGEQYF.

In its sample, this clonotype was seen a few times. V usage is TRBV18 and J usage is TRBJ2-7; D not certain. The V gene's germline CDR1 is KGHSH and CDR2 LQKENI. V was pared by 3 bases and J by 2 bases, with 14 bases between. The CDR3 has 15 residues. CDR3 DNA: TGTGCCAGCTCACCGCCGGGCGTAGGCACCTACGAGCAGTACTTC. Protein sequence: CASSPPGVGTYEQYF.

The chain combines TRBV3-1 with TRBJ2-7; D gene ambiguous. The length of the CDR3 is 11 residues. Trimming left V 1 base short and J 9 bases short, with 7 bases between. The V gene's germline CDR1 is LGHDT and CDR2 YNNKEL (reference sequence). The CDR3 sequence: CASSQGIRQYF. DNA of the CDR3: TGTGCCAGCAGCCAAGGAATTAGGCAGTACTTC.

The chain employs TRBV5-6 and TRBJ1-3; D is possibly TRBD1 (5 bases). This CDR3 is built from 14 residues. V shed 7 bases and J shed 2 bases, with 13 bases lying between them. Germline lookup yields CDR1 SGHDT and CDR2 YYEEEE. CDR3 amino acids: CASLRRGTGNTIYF. CDR3 bases: TGTGCCAGCCTAAGGAGGGGCACTGGAAACACCATATATTTT.

This clonotype came up many times. The rearrangement links TRBV7-3 to TRBJ2-5; D is possibly TRBD1 (6 bases). Trimming removed 5 bases at V and 4 bases at J, with 14 bases between. CDR1 is SGHTA and CDR2 is FQGTGA in the germline V gene. This CDR3 comprises 14 residues. CDR3 residues: CASSLQGMGETQYF. The CDR3 coding sequence is TGTGCCAGCAGCCTCCAGGGGATGGGAGAGACCCAGTACTTC.

This clonotype was detected a few times. V is TRBV6-1 and J is TRBJ1-4; TRBD1 matches 8 bases. After removal of 6 bases from V and 11 bases from J, the junction contained 14 bases not matched to a gene. CDR3 length equals 15 residues. Per germline, CDR1 MNHNS and CDR2 SASEGT. CDR3 sequence reads: CASSPETGVDRKLFF. CDR3 nucleotide sequence: TGTGCCAGCAGCCCCGAGACAGGGGTGGATAGGAAACTGTTTTTT.

The V and J genes are TRBV6-1 and TRBJ1-2, with D maybe TRBD1 (5 bases). The CDR3 extends over 13 amino acids. With 7 bases removed from V and 8 bases from J, the gap between germline ends came to 17 bases. Germline assignment: CDR1 MNHNS and CDR2 SASEGT. CDR3 sequence reads: CASNPQARDGYTF. The DNA for the CDR3 is TGTGCCAGCAACCCACAGGCCCGGGACGGCTACACCTTC.